This paragraph reports one T cell receptor beta chain. No cognate antigen has been identified for it. The record has no base qualities; no much larger clone is one base away. This sample is part of a study of Ad26.COV2.S vaccination and SARS-CoV-2 variants (dated by TCRdb to 2020 to 2022). Turning to the overall study: Donors in the vaccine arm were drawn from COV1001, a phase I-IIa trial of Ad26.COV2.S in healthy adults that was multicentre, randomized, double-blind and placebo-controlled. Dosing of Ad26.COV2.S was intramuscular, at either 5x10^10 or 1x10^11 viral particles, delivered as one shot or as two shots spaced 56 days apart. TCRbeta repertoire sequencing was used to assess the specificity and breadth of SARS-CoV-2-reactive T cell receptors after Ad26.COV2.S vaccination. A total of 32 samples were included in the TCR-sequenced set, comprising around 19 Ad26.COV2.S vaccine recipients, 5 placebo recipients and 8 SARS-CoV-2 convalescent individuals. Trial participants were randomized into five groups of five, in which low-dose or high-dose Ad26.COV2.S was given once or twice, or placebo was given on both occasions. Investigators remained blinded to trial group allocation during experiments and outcome assessment.

TCRbeta CDR3 regions were sequenced with the immunoSEQ Assay. After extraction, genomic DNA underwent amplification by bias-controlled multiplex PCR, followed by high-throughput sequencing. As for the original processing: To quantify the absolute abundance of every unique TCRbeta CDR3 region, sequences were collapsed and filtered. T cell fraction was estimated by normalizing TCRbeta template counts to usable DNA, with usable DNA measured through amplification of reference genes found in all nucleated cells. Repertoire TCRs were annotated as SARS-CoV-2-specific by exact matching of V gene, CDR3 amino acid sequence and J gene to a known reactive TCR set. The reference SARS-CoV-2 TCR set was derived from MIRA and filtered for enrichment in COVID-19-positive ImmuneCODE repertoires, a step that removed public or cross-reactive TCRs. Based on the MIRA antigens, annotated TCRs were further analysed at the level of specific ORF or position within ORF. Breadth was defined as the number of annotated unique rearrangements divided by the total number of unique productive rearrangements, and depth was defined as the summed frequency of the annotated unique rearrangements. Two-sided Wilcoxon rank-sum tests were applied when comparing TCR breadth between groups. The source is immuneACCESS, and TCRdb retained only in-frame sequences with V and J called. Part of the clones is not carried over; for the studies checked, unresolved V genes explain less than half of this, and the remainder is unexplained. V and J calls and clone size are as listed in that table; D and trimming were resolved from the DNA. In this sample the table shows about 350,000 clones, roughly 89% of which occur a single time. The top ten hold under 6% of the sample.

Points the paper makes about the study in general: Comparing responses between vaccine doses or regimens was not something the study was powered to do. Substantial breadth of spike-specific CD8+ and CD4+ T cell responses was reported after vaccination. The authors noted that total T cell responses may have been underestimated by the TCR breadth and depth analyses. Comparable non-spike TCR breadth was observed between vaccine and placebo recipients, consistent with only spike being contained in the vaccine. Compared with placebo recipients, Ad26.COV2.S recipients showed higher spike-specific TCR breadth (P = 0.0014).

The treatment or condition tag for this specimen amounts to: some 20 received Ad26.COV2.S at low or high dose, single or two shots; about five received placebo; per-sample allocation not given. Repertoires of vaccine and placebo recipients were sequenced from samples collected on day 63 after the first injection. In Cohort 1b, around 25 adults aged 18-55 years were enrolled at a single site in Boston, USA, between 29 July and 7 August 2020. Ad26.COV2.S was a replication-incompetent adenovirus type 26 vector expressing a prefusion-stabilized SARS-CoV-2 spike protein from the original Wuhan strain. CDR1 and CDR2 (LNHDA, SQIVND) derive from the germline V gene (reference sequence). Inclusive of the bounding cysteine and phenylalanine, the CDR3 is 16 residues long. Here the CDR3 DNA is all that survives: 48 bases in frame from base 1. From V the trimming removes 7 bases and from J it removes 2 bases, while the gene matches leave 7 bases of the junction unaccounted for.

The TCR originated in a person aged 18-65 years who received the Ad26.COV2.S COVID-19 vaccine or a placebo. Sequenced here: peripheral blood, sampled in a trial of Ad26.COV2.S vaccine versus placebo. The sequence is built from TRBV19 and TRBJ2-2; 10 middle bases align to TRBD2. The nucleotide sequence is given as TGTGCCAGTACCCCGCTAGCGGGAGCAAACACCGGGGAGCTGTTTTTT. This codes for CASTPLAGANTGELFF.